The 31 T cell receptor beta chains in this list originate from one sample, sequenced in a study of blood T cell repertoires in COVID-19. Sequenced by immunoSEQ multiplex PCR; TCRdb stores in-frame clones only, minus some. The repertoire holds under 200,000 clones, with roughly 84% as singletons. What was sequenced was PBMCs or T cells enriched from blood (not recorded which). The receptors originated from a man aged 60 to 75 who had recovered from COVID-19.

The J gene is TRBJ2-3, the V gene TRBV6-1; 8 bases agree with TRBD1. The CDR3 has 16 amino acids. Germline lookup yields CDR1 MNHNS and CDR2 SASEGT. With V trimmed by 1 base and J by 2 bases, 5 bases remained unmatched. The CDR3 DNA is TGTGCCAGCAGTGAAGGGTGGGACAGGTACACAGATACGCAGTATTTT. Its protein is CASSEGWDRYTDTQYF.

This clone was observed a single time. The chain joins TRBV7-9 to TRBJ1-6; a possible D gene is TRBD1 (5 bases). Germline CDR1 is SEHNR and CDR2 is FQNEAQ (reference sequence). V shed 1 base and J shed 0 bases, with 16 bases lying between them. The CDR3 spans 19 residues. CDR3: CASSLGGLGKGSYNSPLHF. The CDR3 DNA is TGTGCCAGCAGCTTAGGGGGCCTGGGAAAAGGCTCCTATAATTCACCCCTCCACTTT.

The CDR3 spells CASSKGLAGGTTGELFF. The CDR3 nucleotides are TGTGCCAGCAGCAAGGGACTAGCGGGAGGAACCACCGGGGAGCTGTTTTTT. The chain combines TRBV5-6 with TRBJ2-2; TRBD2 matches 15 bases. Germline V lookup: CDR1 SGHDT, CDR2 YYEEEE. There are 17 residues in the CDR3. The ends lost 4 bases at V and 4 bases at J; junction bases unmatched: 5.

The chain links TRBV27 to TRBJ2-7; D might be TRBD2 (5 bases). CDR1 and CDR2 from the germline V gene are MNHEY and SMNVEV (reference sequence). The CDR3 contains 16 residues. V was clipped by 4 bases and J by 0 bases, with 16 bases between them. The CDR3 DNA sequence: TGTGCCAGCAGTTCCCCGGGAACGGGGAGCTCCTACGAGCAGTACTTC. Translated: CASSSPGTGSSYEQYF.

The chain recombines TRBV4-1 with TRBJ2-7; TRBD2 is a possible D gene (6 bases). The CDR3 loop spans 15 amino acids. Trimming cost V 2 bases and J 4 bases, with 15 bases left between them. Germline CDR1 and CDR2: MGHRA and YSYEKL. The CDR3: CASSQSPGAPYEQYF. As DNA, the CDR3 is TGCGCCAGCAGCCAATCACCGGGAGCCCCTTACGAGCAGTACTTC.

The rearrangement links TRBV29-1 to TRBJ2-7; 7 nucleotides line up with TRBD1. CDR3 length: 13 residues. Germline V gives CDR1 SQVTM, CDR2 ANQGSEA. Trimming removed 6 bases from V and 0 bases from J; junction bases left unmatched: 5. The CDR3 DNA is TGCAGCGTCGGGACAGCAAGCTCCTACGAGCAGTACTTC. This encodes CSVGTASSYEQYF.

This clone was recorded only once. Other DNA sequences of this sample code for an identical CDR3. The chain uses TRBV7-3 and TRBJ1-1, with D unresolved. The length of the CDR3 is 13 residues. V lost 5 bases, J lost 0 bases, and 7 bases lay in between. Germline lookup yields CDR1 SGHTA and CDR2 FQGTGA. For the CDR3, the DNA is TGTGCCAGCAGCCCAGGCCTGAACACTGAAGCTTTCTTT. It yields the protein CASSPGLNTEAFF.

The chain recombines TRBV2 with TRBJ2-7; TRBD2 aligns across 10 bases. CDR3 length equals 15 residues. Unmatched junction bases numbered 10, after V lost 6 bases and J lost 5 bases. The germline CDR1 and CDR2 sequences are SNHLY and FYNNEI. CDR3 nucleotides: TGTGCCAGCAGCCGTCAACTAGCGGGAAGCGACGAGCAGTACTTC. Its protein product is CASSRQLAGSDEQYF.

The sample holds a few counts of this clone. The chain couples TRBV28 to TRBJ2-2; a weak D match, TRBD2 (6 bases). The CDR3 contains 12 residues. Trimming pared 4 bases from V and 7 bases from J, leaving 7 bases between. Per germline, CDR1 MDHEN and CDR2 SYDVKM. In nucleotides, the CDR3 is TGTGCCAGCAGTTCGGGGGTCGGGGAGCTGTTTTTT. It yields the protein CASSSGVGELFF. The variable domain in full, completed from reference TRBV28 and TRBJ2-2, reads DVKVTQSSRYLVKRTGEKVFLECVQDMDHENMFWYRQDPGLGLRLIYFSYDVKMKEKGDIPEGYSVSREKKERFSLILESASTNQTSMYLCASSSGVGELFFGEGSRLTVL.

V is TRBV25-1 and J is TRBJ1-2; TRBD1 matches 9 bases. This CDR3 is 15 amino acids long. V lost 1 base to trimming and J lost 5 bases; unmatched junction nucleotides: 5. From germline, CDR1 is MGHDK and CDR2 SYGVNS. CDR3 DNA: TGTGCCAGCAGTGAATCGGTACAGGGGGCATATGGCTACACCTTC. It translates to CASSESVQGAYGYTF.

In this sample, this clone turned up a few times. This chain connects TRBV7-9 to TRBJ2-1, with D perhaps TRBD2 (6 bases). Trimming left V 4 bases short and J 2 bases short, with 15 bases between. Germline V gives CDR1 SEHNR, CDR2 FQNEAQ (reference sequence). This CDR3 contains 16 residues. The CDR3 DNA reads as TGTGCCAGCAGCTCCGGGGGAGAGTCTACCTACAATGAGCAGTTCTTC. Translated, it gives CASSSGGESTYNEQFF. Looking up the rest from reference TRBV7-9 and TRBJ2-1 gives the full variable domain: DTGVSQNPRHKITKRGQNVTFRCDPISEHNRLYWYRQTLGQGPEFLTYFQNEAQLEKSRLLSDRFSAERPKGSFSTLEIQRTEQGDSAMYLCASSSGGESTYNEQFFGPGTRLTVL.

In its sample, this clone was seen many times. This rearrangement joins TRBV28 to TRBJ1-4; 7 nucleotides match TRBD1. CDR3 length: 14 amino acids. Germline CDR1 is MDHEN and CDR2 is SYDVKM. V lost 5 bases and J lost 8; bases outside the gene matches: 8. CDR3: CASSQQGKPEKLFF. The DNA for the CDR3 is TGTGCCAGCAGTCAACAGGGGAAACCAGAAAAACTGTTTTTT. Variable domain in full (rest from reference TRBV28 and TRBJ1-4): DVKVTQSSRYLVKRTGEKVFLECVQDMDHENMFWYRQDPGLGLRLIYFSYDVKMKEKGDIPEGYSVSREKKERFSLILESASTNQTSMYLCASSQQGKPEKLFFGSGTQLSVL.

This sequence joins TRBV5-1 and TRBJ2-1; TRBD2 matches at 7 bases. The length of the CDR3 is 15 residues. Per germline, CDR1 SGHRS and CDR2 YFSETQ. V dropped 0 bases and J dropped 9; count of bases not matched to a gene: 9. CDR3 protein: CASSLELAGDREQFF. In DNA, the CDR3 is TGCGCCAGCAGCTTGGAATTAGCGGGCGATCGTGAGCAGTTCTTC.

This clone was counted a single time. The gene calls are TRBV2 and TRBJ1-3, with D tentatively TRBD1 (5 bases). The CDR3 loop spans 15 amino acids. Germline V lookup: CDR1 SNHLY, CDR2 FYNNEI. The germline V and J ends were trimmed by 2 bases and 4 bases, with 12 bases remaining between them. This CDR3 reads CASSETRASGNTIYF. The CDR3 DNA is TGTGCCAGCAGTGAAACCAGGGCGAGCGGAAACACCATATATTTT. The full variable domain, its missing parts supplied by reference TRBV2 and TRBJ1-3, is EPEVTQTPSHQVTQMGQEVILRCVPISNHLYFYWYRQILGQKVEFLVSFYNNEISEKSEIFDDQFSVERPDGSNFTLKIRSTKLEDSAMYFCASSETRASGNTIYFGEGSWLTVV.

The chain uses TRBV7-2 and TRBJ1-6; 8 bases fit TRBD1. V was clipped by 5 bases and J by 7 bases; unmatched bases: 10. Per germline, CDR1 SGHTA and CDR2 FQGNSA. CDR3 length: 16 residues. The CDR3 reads CASSLSPDRVNSPLHF. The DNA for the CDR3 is TGTGCCAGCAGCCTATCCCCGGACAGGGTAAATTCACCCCTCCACTTT.

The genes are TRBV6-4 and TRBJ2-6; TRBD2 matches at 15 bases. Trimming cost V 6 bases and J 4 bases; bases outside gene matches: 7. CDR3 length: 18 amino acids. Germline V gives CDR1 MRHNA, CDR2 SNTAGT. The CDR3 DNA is TGTGCCAGCAGAGCGGGACTAGCGGGGGGCCTAGGGGCCAACGTCCTGACTTTC. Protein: CASRAGLAGGLGANVLTF.

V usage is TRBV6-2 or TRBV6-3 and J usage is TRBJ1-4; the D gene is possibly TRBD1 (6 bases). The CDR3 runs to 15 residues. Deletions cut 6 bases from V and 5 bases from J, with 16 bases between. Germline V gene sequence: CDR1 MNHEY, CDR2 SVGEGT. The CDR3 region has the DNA TGTGCCAGCAGCAAGGACAGTTGGAGGAATGAAAAACTGTTTTTT. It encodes CASSKDSWRNEKLFF.

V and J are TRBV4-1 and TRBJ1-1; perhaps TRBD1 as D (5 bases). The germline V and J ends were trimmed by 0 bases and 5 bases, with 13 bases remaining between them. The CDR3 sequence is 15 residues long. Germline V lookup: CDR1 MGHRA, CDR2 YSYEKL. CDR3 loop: CASSQDGRGWTEAFF. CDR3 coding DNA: TGCGCCAGCAGCCAAGATGGGAGGGGATGGACTGAAGCTTTCTTT.

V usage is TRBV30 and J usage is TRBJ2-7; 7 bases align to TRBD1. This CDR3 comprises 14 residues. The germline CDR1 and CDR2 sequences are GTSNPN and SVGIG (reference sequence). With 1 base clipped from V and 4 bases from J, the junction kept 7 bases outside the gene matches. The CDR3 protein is CAWSDRGTLYEQYF. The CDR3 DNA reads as TGTGCCTGGAGTGACAGGGGCACCCTATACGAGCAGTACTTC.

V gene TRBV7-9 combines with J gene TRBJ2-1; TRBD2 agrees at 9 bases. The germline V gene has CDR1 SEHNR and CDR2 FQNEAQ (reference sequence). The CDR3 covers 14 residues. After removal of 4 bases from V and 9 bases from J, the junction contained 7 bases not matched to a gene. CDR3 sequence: CASSSLRGGTEQFF. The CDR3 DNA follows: TGTGCCAGCAGCTCCCTGCGGGGGGGGACTGAGCAGTTCTTC.

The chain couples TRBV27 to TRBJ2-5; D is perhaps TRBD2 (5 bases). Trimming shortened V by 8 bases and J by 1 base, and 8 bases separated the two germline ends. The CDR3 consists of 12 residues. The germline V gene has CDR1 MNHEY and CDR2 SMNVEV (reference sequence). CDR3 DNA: TGTGCCAGCCGACGGGGCCAAGAGACCCAGTACTTC. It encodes CASRRGQETQYF.

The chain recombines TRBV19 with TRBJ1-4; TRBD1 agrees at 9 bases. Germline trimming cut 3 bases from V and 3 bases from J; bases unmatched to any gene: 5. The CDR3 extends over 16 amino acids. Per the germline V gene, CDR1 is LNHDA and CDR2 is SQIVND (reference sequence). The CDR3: CASSMIQGAANEKLFF. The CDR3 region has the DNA TGTGCCAGTAGTATGATACAGGGGGCAGCTAATGAAAAACTGTTTTTT.

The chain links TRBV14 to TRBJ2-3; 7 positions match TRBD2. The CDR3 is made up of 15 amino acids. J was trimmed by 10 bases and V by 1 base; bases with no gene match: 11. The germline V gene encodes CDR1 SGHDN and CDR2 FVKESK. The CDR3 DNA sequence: TGTGCCAGCAGCCAAGTTGGAGGTGCGCTAGCGGCGCAGTATTTT. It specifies CASSQVGGALAAQYF.

In DNA, the CDR3 is TGTGCCAGTAGCAGTCAGCAGGGGGCTGGCAATCAGCCCCAGCATTTT. Translated, it gives CASSSQQGAGNQPQHF. The J gene is TRBJ1-5, the V gene TRBV19, with 8 nucleotides matching TRBD1. Germline V gene lookup returns CDR1 LNHDA and CDR2 SQIVND (reference sequence). This CDR3 is 16 amino acids long. V shed 6 bases, J shed 2 bases, and the junction held 9 bases outside the gene matches.

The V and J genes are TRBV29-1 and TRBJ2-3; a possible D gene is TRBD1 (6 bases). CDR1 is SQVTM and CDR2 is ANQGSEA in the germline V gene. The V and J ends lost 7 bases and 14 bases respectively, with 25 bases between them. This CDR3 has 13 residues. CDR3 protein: CSALGTRTERPYF. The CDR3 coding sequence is TGCAGCGCTTTGGGCACCCGGACAGAGCGACCGTATTTT.

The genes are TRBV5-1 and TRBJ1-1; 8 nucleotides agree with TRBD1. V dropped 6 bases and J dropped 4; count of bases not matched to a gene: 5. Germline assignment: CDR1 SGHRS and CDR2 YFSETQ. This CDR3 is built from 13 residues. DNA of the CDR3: TGCGCCAGCAAGACCACAGGGGGCACTGAAGCTTTCTTT. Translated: CASKTTGGTEAFF.

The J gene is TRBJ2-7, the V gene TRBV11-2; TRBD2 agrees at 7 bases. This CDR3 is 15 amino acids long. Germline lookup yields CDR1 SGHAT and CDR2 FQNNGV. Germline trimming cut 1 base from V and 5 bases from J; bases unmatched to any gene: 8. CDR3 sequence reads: CASSLAGGRSHEQYF. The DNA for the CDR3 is TGTGCCAGCAGCTTAGCTGGCGGGAGATCCCACGAGCAGTACTTC.

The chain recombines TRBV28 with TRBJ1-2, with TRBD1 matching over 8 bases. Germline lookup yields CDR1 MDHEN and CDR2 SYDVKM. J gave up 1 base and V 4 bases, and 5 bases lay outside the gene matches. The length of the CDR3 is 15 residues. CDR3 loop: CASSSGTGVNYGYTF. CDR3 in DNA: TGTGCCAGCAGTTCTGGGACAGGAGTTAACTATGGCTACACCTTC.

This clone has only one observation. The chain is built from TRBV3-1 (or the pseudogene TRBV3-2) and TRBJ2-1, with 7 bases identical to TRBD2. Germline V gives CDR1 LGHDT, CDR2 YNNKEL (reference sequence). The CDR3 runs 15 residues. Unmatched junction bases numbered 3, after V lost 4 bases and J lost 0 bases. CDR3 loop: CASSPRLASYNEQFF. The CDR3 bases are TGTGCCAGCAGCCCCCGACTAGCCTCCTACAATGAGCAGTTCTTC.

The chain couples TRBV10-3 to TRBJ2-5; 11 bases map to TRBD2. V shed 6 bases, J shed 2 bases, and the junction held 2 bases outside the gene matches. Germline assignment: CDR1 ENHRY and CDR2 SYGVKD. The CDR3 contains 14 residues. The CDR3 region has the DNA TGTGCCATCAGCGGGACTAGCGGTCAAGAGACCCAGTACTTC. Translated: CAISGTSGQETQYF.

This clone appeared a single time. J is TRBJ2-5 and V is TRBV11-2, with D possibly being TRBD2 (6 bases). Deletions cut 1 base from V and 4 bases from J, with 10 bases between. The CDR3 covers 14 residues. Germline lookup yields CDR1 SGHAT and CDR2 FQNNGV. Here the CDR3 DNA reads TGTGCCAGCAGCTTAGGAACTAGCCCAGAGACCCAGTACTTC. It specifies CASSLGTSPETQYF.